Sequencing of this T cell receptor (beta chain) was carried out in a study of cytomegalovirus exposure and HLA in healthy donors. This clone was counted only a few times. The antigen remains undetermined. Study outcomes and limitations: A later analysis linked 16,951 TCR beta sequences to HLA alleles at 0.05 false discovery rate. A later examination showed that TCR association rates differed by HLA locus, with DRB1 most and HLA-C fewest. Most of the TCR beta V segments (in an earlier analysis) were productive either about 87% or about 30% of the time. The study labeled 170 or so TCR beta chains cytomegalovirus-associated.

CDR1 and CDR2 (germline): WSHSY, SAAADI. This CDR3 contains 17 residues. Trimming pared 0 bases from V and 0 bases from J, leaving 14 bases between. Both 60 Vbeta primers and 13 Jbeta primers went into the PCR. Profiling relied on immunoSEQ multiplex PCR, and the TCRdb table lists in-frame clones only, not all of them. The table includes 150,000 to 200,000 clones, more than 70% detected once. This TCR derives from a girl aged 5-17 years in good health and CMV-seronegative. The chain employs TRBV10-2 and TRBJ1-1; D is ambiguous. The material sequenced was PBMCs. CDR3 in amino acids: CASSESSGTVVNTEAFF. The CDR3 DNA follows: TGCGCCAGCAGTGAGTCTTCGGGAACTGTCGTGAACACTGAAGCTTTCTTT.